Here is one T cell receptor (beta chain) with its context. The CDR3 contains 15 residues. V was trimmed by 3 bases and J by 0 bases, leaving 10 bases between them. CDR1 and CDR2 (germline): SGHVS, FNYEAQ. RNA, once extracted, was reverse transcribed into cDNA for use as the sequencing template. The protocol was immunoSEQ multiplex PCR, while the TCRdb copy is restricted to in-frame clones and leaves out a portion. This table holds over 35,000 clones, roughly 92% found once. The data were taken from a study of CD8+ T cells in alopecia areata. Study summary: Oral tofacitinib (5 to 10 mg twice daily) was administered to treated patients.

Treatment meaning: oral pan-JAK inhibitor, 5-10 mg twice daily. The TCR was taken from a human donor with alopecia areata. The rearrangement uses TRBV7-6 and TRBJ2-3, with no clear D. This specimen was CD8+ T cells sorted from blood, taken at week 24, from a patient treated with tofacitinib. CDR3 sequence: CASSLAVDSTDTQYF. The CDR3 nucleotides are TGTGCCAGCAGCTTGGCGGTGGATAGCACAGATACGCAGTATTTT.